This T cell receptor beta chain emerged from a study of glioma-infiltrating T cells. The CDR3 is 12 amino acids. V dropped 7 bases and J dropped 1 base, with 7 bases sitting between them. Germline V lookup: CDR1 LGHDT, CDR2 YNNKEL (reference sequence). Amplification of TCR alpha and beta CDR3 regions from RNA used iRepertoire nested multiplex PCR. Tissue mRNA or PBMC total RNA, about 85-400 ng, went into one-step reverse transcription and amplification. TCRdb processed the multiplex PCR reads anew with MiXCR; each CDR3 protein has one entry. Found here are more than 95,000 distinct CDR3 sequences, around 31% of them singletons; the top ten hold 44%. General study points: Gliomas, especially low-grade, showed above-expected tissue-blood divergence; non-neoplastic patients showed below. Only very few CDR3 sequences appeared in both tissue and blood.

As regards this clonotype: Its cognate antigen is unknown.

The origin of this receptor is a human donor with low-grade glioma or glioblastoma, undergoing nonglioma brain surgery, or in good health (not recorded which). The sequenced material came from glioma tissue, nonneoplastic brain tissue, or PBMCs (not recorded which). V is TRBV3-1 and J is TRBJ1-1; possibly TRBD1 for D (5 bases). DNA for the CDR3: TGTGCCAGCACTAGGGGGAACACTGAAGCTTTCTTT. It codes for CASTRGNTEAFF.